This TCR beta chain appears in the sequencing data of a study of cytomegalovirus exposure and HLA in healthy donors. A remark on this clone: What it binds is not known.

The V and J ends lost 2 bases and 4 bases, in that order; junction bases with no gene match: 3. CDR1 is SGHRS and CDR2 is YFSETQ in the germline V gene. This CDR3 comprises 15 residues. Overall study findings and caveats: Under in vitro conditions, three CMV-associated chains were confirmed as specific for CMV antigens. First-cohort TCR clusters were later found to tend to co-occur in the 120 validation repertoires. Most TCRs appeared rarely, but some public TCRs recurred in many donors.

The protocol was immunoSEQ multiplex PCR, while the TCRdb copy is restricted to in-frame clones and leaves out a portion. The sample includes approximately 280,000 clones, just over 85% of them seen just once. The source is a young woman in good health and CMV-seronegative. The chain has TRBV5-1 and TRBJ2-3; 11 nucleotides match TRBD2. The sequenced material came from PBMCs. The CDR3 region is CASSLLAGDPDTQYF. The DNA for the CDR3 is TGCGCCAGCAGCTTACTAGCGGGAGACCCAGATACGCAGTATTTT.